These 26 T cell receptor beta chains came from one sample sequenced in a study of naive and memory T cell subsets. Blood and skin TCR RNA was reverse transcribed with alpha and beta constant primers. TCRdb reprocessed the 5' RACE reads with MiXCR, giving one entry per CDR3 protein. The sample has some 22,000 distinct CDR3 sequences, about 4% seen once. Whole blood, roughly 2.5 ml, came from adult healthy volunteers. The receptors were sampled from a male donor in good health.

This clonotype was detected many times. The gene calls are TRBV28 and TRBJ2-1, with TRBD1 matching 11 bases. The trim removed 5 bases at V and 9 bases at J, leaving 15 bases unmatched. This CDR3 spans 17 amino acids. Per germline, CDR1 MDHEN and CDR2 SYDVKM. The CDR3 is CASSIRGQGGGLAEQFF. The CDR3 DNA is TGTGCCAGCAGTATTCGGGGACAGGGGGGAGGATTAGCTGAGCAGTTCTTC.

The chain's CDR3 is CASSPTWLDTQYF. The CDR3 region has the DNA TGTGCCAGCAGCCCTACCTGGTTAGATACGCAGTATTTT. The chain links TRBV7-2 to TRBJ2-3; D gene uncertain. There are 13 residues in the CDR3. Trimming left V 5 bases short and J 5 bases short, with 11 bases between. CDR1 and CDR2 from the germline V gene are SGHTA and FQGNSA.

This clonotype was seen ten or more times. This chain joins TRBV7-2 and TRBJ2-1, with unresolved D. Between the trimmed V and J ends, which lost 1 base and 3 bases, there was a span of 10 bases. Per the germline V gene, CDR1 is SGHTA and CDR2 is FQGNSA. This CDR3 is built from 15 residues. CDR3 loop: CASSLDGSHYNEQFF. CDR3 sequence (DNA): TGTGCCAGCAGCTTAGACGGCTCTCACTACAATGAGCAGTTCTTC.

This clonotype was found a few times. A read error may produce the germline difference seen at one junction end. The rearrangement uses TRBV5-6 and TRBJ1-5; no reliable D call. Germline assignment: CDR1 SGHDT and CDR2 YYEEEE. The CDR3 runs to 14 residues. This chain's CDR3 is CASSFGHSGQPQNF. In DNA form, the CDR3 reads TGTGCCAGCAGCTTCGGGCATTCTGGTCAGCCCCAGAATTTT.

This clonotype has at least ten counts. Here the CDR3 DNA reads TGTGCCATCAGTCCGGGACTAGCTTACACCGGGGAGCTGTTTTTT. This translates into CAISPGLAYTGELFF. The V call is TRBV10-3, the J call TRBJ2-2, with 9 positions matching TRBD2. The V and J ends lost 5 bases and 3 bases, in that order; junction bases with no gene match: 4. The germline gives CDR1 ENHRY, CDR2 SYGVKD. The CDR3 has 15 residues.

The sample holds many counts of this clonotype. The chain recombines TRBV6-1 with TRBJ1-5; weak D call: TRBD1 (5 bases). There are 15 residues in the CDR3. The germline V gene encodes CDR1 MNHNS and CDR2 SASEGT. V was trimmed by 0 bases and J by 6 bases, leaving 12 bases between them. CDR3 residues: CASSEAGRGSQPQHF. The CDR3 nucleotides read TGTGCCAGCAGTGAAGCTGGCCGGGGGAGTCAGCCCCAGCATTTT.

Judged by abundance, this clonotype is medium-sized. The gene calls are TRBV29-1 and TRBJ1-5; no clear D gene. The CDR3 is 15 residues long. In germline, CDR1 is SQVTM, CDR2 ANQGSEA. With 3 bases removed from V and 0 bases from J, the gap between germline ends came to 12 bases. This CDR3 reads CSVDLWRDSNQPQHF. CDR3 in DNA: TGCAGCGTTGATCTTTGGCGGGATAGCAATCAGCCCCAGCATTTT. Complete variable domain (other parts from reference TRBV29-1 and TRBJ1-5): SAVISQKPSRDICQRGTSLTIQCQVDSQVTMMFWYRQQPGQSLTLIATANQGSEATYESGFVIDKFPISRPNLTFSTLTVSNMSPEDSSIYLCSVDLWRDSNQPQHFGDGTRLSIL.

This clonotype was counted ten times or more. V gene TRBV3-1 combines with J gene TRBJ2-2; D call uncertain. Germline CDR1 reads LGHDT; CDR2 reads YNNKEL (reference sequence). This CDR3 comprises 16 residues. Between the trimmed V and J ends, which lost 0 bases and 4 bases, there was a span of 12 bases. The CDR3 DNA follows: TGTGCCAGCAGCCAAGATATATGGCTGATCACCGGGGAGCTGTTTTTT. Translated: CASSQDIWLITGELFF.

V is TRBV5-1 and J is TRBJ2-5, with D unclear. Trimming stripped 3 bases from V and 5 bases from J, with 17 bases between. This CDR3 contains 15 residues. Per the germline V gene, CDR1 is SGHRS and CDR2 is YFSETQ. The CDR3 reads CASSSWGTSCETQYF. As DNA, the CDR3 is TGCGCCAGCAGCTCATGGGGAACCTCGTGTGAGACCCAGTACTTC.

In this sample, this clonotype turned up many times. The chain couples TRBV12-3 or TRBV12-4 to TRBJ1-5; 7 bases line up with TRBD1. CDR3 length: 15 amino acids. Trimming took 4 bases from V and 3 from J; bases not matched to a gene: 6. The CDR3, as DNA: TGTGCCAGCAGTTACATGGGACAGTTCAATCAGCCCCAGCATTTT. It translates to CASSYMGQFNQPQHF.

The sample holds many counts of this clonotype. The rearrangement joins TRBV28 to TRBJ2-7; D remains ambiguous. From germline, CDR1 is MDHEN and CDR2 SYDVKM. This CDR3 region has 12 residues. V gave up 6 bases and J gave up 1 base, with 7 bases separating them. DNA of the CDR3: TGTGCCAGCAGATTTCAATCCTACGAGCAGTACTTC. This translates into CASRFQSYEQYF.

This clonotype was seen repeatedly, ten times or more. The V and J genes are TRBV29-1 and TRBJ2-2; 9 bases fit TRBD2. Germline assignment: CDR1 SQVTM and CDR2 ANQGSEA. Germline trimming cut 6 bases from V and 5 bases from J; bases unmatched to any gene: 7. The CDR3 extends over 14 amino acids. CDR3 loop: CSVRGGPVTGELFF. The CDR3 coding sequence is TGCAGCGTGCGGGGGGGTCCGGTTACCGGGGAGCTGTTTTTT.

At least ten counts were recorded for this clonotype. The chain couples TRBV5-6 to TRBJ2-7; TRBD2 might be the D (6 bases). The CDR3 has 15 residues. Germline CDR1 reads SGHDT; CDR2 reads YYEEEE. Deletions cut 2 bases from V and 5 bases from J, with 17 bases between. CDR3 in amino acids: CASSLAGLLMDEQYF. DNA of the CDR3: TGTGCCAGCAGCTTAGCGGGCCTTTTGATGGACGAGCAGTACTTC.

In this sample, this clonotype turned up many times. This chain links TRBV2 with TRBJ2-1, with 13 bases lining up with TRBD2. This CDR3 region has 14 residues. J was trimmed by 5 bases and V by 10 bases; bases with no gene match: 5. Looked up from germline, CDR1 is SNHLY and CDR2 is FYNNEI. CDR3: CATLLAGGNNEQFF. The DNA of the CDR3 is TGTGCCACCCTACTAGCGGGAGGGAACAATGAGCAGTTCTTC.

In this sample, this clonotype turned up many times. The chain joins TRBV5-1 to TRBJ2-2; no reliable D call. The CDR3 has 13 residues. Between the trimmed V and J ends, which lost 1 base and 6 bases, there was a span of 7 bases. From germline, CDR1 is SGHRS and CDR2 YFSETQ. This CDR3 reads CASSLNTAGELFF. CDR3 bases: TGCGCCAGCAGCTTGAATACAGCCGGGGAGCTGTTTTTT. Complete variable domain (other parts from reference TRBV5-1 and TRBJ2-2): KAGVTQTPRYLIKTRGQQVTLSCSPISGHRSVSWYQQTPGQGLQFLFEYFSETQRNKGNFPGRFSGRQFSNSRSEMNVSTLELGDSALYLCASSLNTAGELFFGEGSRLTVL.

This clonotype was recorded at least ten times. The chain employs TRBV10-3 and TRBJ2-2, with D hard to call. The CDR3 extends over 13 amino acids. V lost 3 bases, J lost 2 bases, and 4 bases lay in between. From germline, CDR1 is ENHRY and CDR2 SYGVKD. The CDR3 is CAISDLNTGELFF. The CDR3 DNA sequence: TGTGCCATCAGTGATCTCAACACCGGGGAGCTGTTTTTT.

This clonotype was found many times. The chain uses TRBV6-5 and TRBJ1-2, with D hard to call. Deletions cut 0 bases from V and 8 bases from J, with 13 bases between. The V gene's germline CDR1 is MNHEY and CDR2 SVGAGI. The CDR3 has 14 residues. The CDR3 is CASSYSDGSGGYTF. CDR3 in DNA: TGTGCCAGCAGTTACTCGGACGGATCGGGAGGCTACACCTTC.

This clonotype was seen ten or more times. The V and J genes are TRBV9 and TRBJ2-7; TRBD1 is a possible D gene (6 bases). The CDR3 length is 15 residues. Germline lookup yields CDR1 SGDLS and CDR2 YYNGEE. The germline V and J ends were trimmed by 3 bases and 3 bases, with 16 bases remaining between them. CDR3 nucleotides: TGTGCCAGCAGCGCCCGGGACAACCCCGTCTACGAGCAGTACTTC. Translating it yields CASSARDNPVYEQYF.

This clonotype was found many times. This sequence joins TRBV3-1 and TRBJ2-3, with 12 nucleotides matching TRBD2. This CDR3 has 19 residues. The ends lost 4 bases at V and 0 bases at J; junction bases unmatched: 11. The germline gives CDR1 LGHDT, CDR2 YNNKEL (reference sequence). The CDR3 DNA is TGTGCCAGCAGCCTGACTAGCGGGGGCACCCTGACTAGCACAGATACGCAGTATTTT. Translation gives CASSLTSGGTLTSTDTQYF.

This clonotype was picked up many times. The chain couples TRBV7-8 to TRBJ1-1; maybe TRBD1 (5 bases). With 0 bases removed from V and 1 base from J, the gap between germline ends came to 9 bases. The length of the CDR3 is 15 residues. Germline CDR1 reads SGHVS; CDR2 reads FQNEAQ. This chain's CDR3 is CASSLAFGQNTEAFF. The CDR3 coding sequence is TGTGCCAGCAGCTTAGCGTTCGGACAGAACACTGAAGCTTTCTTT.

This clonotype was seen ten or more times. The chain carries TRBV5-1 and TRBJ2-1, with a tentative D call TRBD1 (6 bases). V shed 2 bases and J shed 5 bases, with 8 bases lying between them. Germline loops: CDR1 SGHRS, CDR2 YFSETQ. This CDR3 comprises 13 residues. The CDR3 loop is CASSFRTDNEQFF. DNA for the CDR3: TGCGCCAGCAGCTTTAGGACAGACAATGAGCAGTTCTTC.

At least ten counts were recorded for this clonotype. This chain joins TRBV2 and TRBJ2-2; 8 nucleotides align to TRBD2. J lost 6 bases, V lost 7 bases, and 13 bases had no gene match. The CDR3 is made up of 16 amino acids. The V gene's germline CDR1 is SNHLY and CDR2 FYNNEI. This CDR3 reads CASTTSGSLIAGELFF. CDR3 DNA sequence: TGTGCCAGCACCACAAGCGGGAGCCTAATTGCCGGGGAGCTGTTTTTT.

In its sample, this clonotype was seen a few times. This chain connects TRBV6-4 to TRBJ2-3; D uncertain. The V end was cut by 2 bases, the J end by 2 bases, with 8 bases between. CDR1 and CDR2 (germline): MRHNA, SNTAGT. The CDR3 has 14 residues. This CDR3 reads CASSDGLLTDTQYF. The CDR3 DNA reads as TGTGCCAGCAGTGACGGGCTTCTCACAGATACGCAGTATTTT.

This clonotype was seen at least ten times. The chain combines TRBV29-1 with TRBJ2-2; D unresolved. Trimming took 4 bases from V and 2 from J, leaving 5 bases between them. The germline CDR1 and CDR2 sequences are SQVTM and ANQGSEA. The CDR3 has 12 residues. CDR3 protein: CSVVNNTGELFF. The CDR3 DNA reads TGCAGCGTTGTTAATAACACCGGGGAGCTGTTTTTT.

The chain uses TRBV21-1 and TRBJ2-7. TRBV21-1 is marked as a pseudogene. The CDR3 consists of 13 residues. CDR3 loop: CASSKIPYDEQYF. In DNA form, the CDR3 reads TGTGCCAGCAGCAAAATCCCATACGACGAGCAGTACTTC.

This clonotype was seen ten or more times. V and J are TRBV6-6 and TRBJ2-5; D perhaps matches TRBD2 (6 bases). Trimming took off 2 bases at V and 7 bases at J, with 11 bases between the two ends. The V gene's germline CDR1 is MNHNY and CDR2 SVGAGI (reference sequence). The CDR3 is made up of 13 amino acids. The CDR3 sequence is CASSYPGDVTQYF. In DNA, the CDR3 is TGTGCCAGCAGTTACCCGGGAGACGTGACCCAGTACTTC.